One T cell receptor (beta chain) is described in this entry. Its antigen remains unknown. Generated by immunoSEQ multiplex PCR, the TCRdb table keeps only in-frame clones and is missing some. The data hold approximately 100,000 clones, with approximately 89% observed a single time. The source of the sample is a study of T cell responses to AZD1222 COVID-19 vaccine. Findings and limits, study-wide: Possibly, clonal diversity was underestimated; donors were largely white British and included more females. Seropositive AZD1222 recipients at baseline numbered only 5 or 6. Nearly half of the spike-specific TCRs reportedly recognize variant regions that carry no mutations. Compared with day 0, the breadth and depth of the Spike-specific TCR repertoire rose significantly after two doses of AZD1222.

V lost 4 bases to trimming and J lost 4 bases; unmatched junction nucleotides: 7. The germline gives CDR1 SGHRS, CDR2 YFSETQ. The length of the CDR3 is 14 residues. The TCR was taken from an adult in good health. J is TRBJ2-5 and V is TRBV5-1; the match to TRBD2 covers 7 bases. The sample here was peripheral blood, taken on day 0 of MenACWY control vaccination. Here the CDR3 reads CASSPGLERETQYF. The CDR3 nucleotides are TGCGCCAGCAGCCCTGGACTAGAAAGAGAGACCCAGTACTTC.